The rows below give T cell receptor beta chains drawn from one sample of a study of response to subunit inactivated influenza vaccine. TCRdb re-analysed the RT-PCR reads in MiXCR, keeping a single row per CDR3 protein. The data show over 450,000 distinct CDR3 sequences, 10% to 15% seen once. The starting material was PBMCs from blood, obtained about 6 weeks after vaccination. These receptors were collected from a man aged 45-65 years who received an inactivated influenza vaccine. The CDR3 runs from the conserved cysteine through the conserved F or W. D genes are given only for firm matches. Not all rows give a size; the values are once, few, many and, for expanded clones, a class.

D gene	V gene	clone size	J gene	CDR3 DNA	CDR3 protein
.	TRBV5-1	many	TRBJ2-1	TGCGCCAGCAGCCCGGGGTCGCTGGGAGACAATGAGCAGTTCTTC	CASSPGSLGDNEQFF
TRBD2	TRBV12-3/TRBV12-4	many	TRBJ2-1	TGTGCCAGCAGTTTAGTGGGCGGGGGTGAGCAGTTCTTC	CASSLVGGGEQFF
.	TRBV11-1	many	TRBJ2-1	TGTGCCAGCAGCTTTGGTGGGCTTGGGTTCCAAGGGACCTACAATGAGCAGTTCTTC	CASSFGGLGFQGTYNEQFF
.	TRBV5-6	.	TRBJ2-5	TGTGCCAGCAGCTCGGCCGGGTCCGGGGAGACCCAGTACTTC	CASSSAGSGETQYF
.	TRBV18	few	TRBJ1-1	TGTGCCAGCTCACCAAGTGGAATATCAATGAACACTGAAGCTTTCTTT	CASSPSGISMNTEAFF
TRBD2	TRBV28	few	TRBJ2-6	TGTGCCAGCAGTTTCCCGAGACTAGCGGGAGAGAGGTCCTCTGGGGCCAACGTCCTGACTTTC	CASSFPRLAGERSSGANVLTF
TRBD2	TRBV5-1	few	TRBJ2-1	TGCGCCAGCAGCTTGGGCCCGACTAGCGGGGGGTATGAGCAGTTCTTC	CASSLGPTSGGYEQFF
TRBD2	TRBV20-1	few	TRBJ2-3	TGCAGTGCTATAGCGGGAGGGCCGAAAGATACGCAGTATTTT	CSAIAGGPKDTQYF
TRBD1	TRBV20-1	few	TRBJ1-6	TGCAGTGCTAGGACAGGGGACGCCCTCTATAATTCACCCCTCCACTTT	CSARTGDALYNSPLHF
.	TRBV7-9	.	TRBJ2-3	TGTGCCAGCAGCGCGCTAGGGGGGAATACGCAGTATTTT	CASSALGGNTQYF
.	TRBV15	.	TRBJ1-2	TGTGCCACCAGCAGAGATAGGGGCAGTTCCAACTATGGCTACACCTTC	CATSRDRGSSNYGYTF
.	TRBV5-5	.	TRBJ2-7	TGTGCCAGCAGCCGCGAACAAAGGTCCTACGAGCAGTACTTC	CASSREQRSYEQYF
.	TRBV20-1	few	TRBJ2-7	TGCAGTGCTAGAGATACCCAGAGCTCCTACGAGCAGTACTTC	CSARDTQSSYEQYF
TRBD2	TRBV12-3/TRBV12-4	many	TRBJ2-7	TGTGCCAGCAGTACCGGGACTAGCGGGAGGGCCCGGGAGCAGTACTTC	CASSTGTSGRAREQYF
TRBD2	TRBV20-1	.	TRBJ2-7	TGCAGTGCCCGAAAGGGCGGGGGGTCCTCCGAGCAGTACTTC	CSARKGGGSSEQYF